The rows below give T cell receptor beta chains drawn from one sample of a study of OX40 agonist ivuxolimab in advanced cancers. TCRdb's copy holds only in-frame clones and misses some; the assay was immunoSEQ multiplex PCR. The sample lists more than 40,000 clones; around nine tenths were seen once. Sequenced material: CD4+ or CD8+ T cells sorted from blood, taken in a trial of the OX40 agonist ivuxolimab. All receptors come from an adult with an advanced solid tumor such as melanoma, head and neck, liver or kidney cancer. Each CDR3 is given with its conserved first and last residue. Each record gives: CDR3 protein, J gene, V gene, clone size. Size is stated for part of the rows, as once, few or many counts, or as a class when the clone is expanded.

CDR3 protein: CASSRDRGYNEQFF
J gene: TRBJ2-1
V gene: TRBV5-1
clone size: NA

CDR3 protein: CASSKGTGTSNYGYTF
J gene: TRBJ1-2
V gene: TRBV21-1
clone size: NA

CDR3 protein: CASTLRGSQNTEAFF
J gene: TRBJ1-1
V gene: TRBV5-1
clone size: NA

CDR3 protein: CASTVTYEQYF
J gene: TRBJ2-7
V gene: TRBV2
clone size: NA

CDR3 protein: CATSRRSYNEKLFF
J gene: TRBJ1-4
V gene: TRBV15
clone size: NA

CDR3 protein: CASRTTDRGITEAFF
J gene: TRBJ1-1
V gene: TRBV6-1
clone size: NA

CDR3 protein: CASSHQGARNYNEQFF
J gene: TRBJ2-1
V gene: TRBV4-1
clone size: NA

CDR3 protein: CASSLSGRNTEAFF
J gene: TRBJ1-1
V gene: TRBV27
clone size: once

CDR3 protein: CASSSPWSTDTQYF
J gene: TRBJ2-3
V gene: TRBV5-1
clone size: NA

CDR3 protein: CASSQYSGANVLTF
J gene: TRBJ2-6
V gene: TRBV5-1
clone size: once

CDR3 protein: CATSLPGTLNTEAFF
J gene: TRBJ1-1
V gene: TRBV15
clone size: NA

CDR3 protein: CAWTSSGSPRETQYF
J gene: TRBJ2-5
V gene: TRBV30
clone size: NA

CDR3 protein: CASSSTSGPTHQYF
J gene: TRBJ2-5
V gene: TRBV28
clone size: NA

CDR3 protein: CASSSGQLRANVLTF
J gene: TRBJ2-6
V gene: TRBV7-2
clone size: NA

CDR3 protein: CASSSRQDQPQHF
J gene: TRBJ1-5
V gene: TRBV7-6
clone size: NA

CDR3 protein: CASSLGSDLTGRYEQYF
J gene: TRBJ2-7
V gene: TRBV5-1
clone size: NA

CDR3 protein: CASSLGLGQGTGELFF
J gene: TRBJ2-2
V gene: TRBV11-2
clone size: NA

CDR3 protein: CASSPGQGQKTQYF
J gene: TRBJ2-5
V gene: TRBV5-8
clone size: few

CDR3 protein: CASSPPQSSGKDTQYF
J gene: TRBJ2-3
V gene: TRBV9
clone size: once

CDR3 protein: CASSLTSEGEQFF
J gene: TRBJ2-1
V gene: TRBV6-6
clone size: NA

CDR3 protein: CASSFGEVKEQFF
J gene: TRBJ2-1
V gene: TRBV7-6
clone size: once

CDR3 protein: CASSRGTVQETQYF
J gene: TRBJ2-5
V gene: TRBV5-5
clone size: NA

CDR3 protein: CASSDRGSPLHF
J gene: TRBJ1-6
V gene: TRBV25-1
clone size: NA

CDR3 protein: CASSLAGTISYEQYF
J gene: TRBJ2-7
V gene: TRBV13
clone size: NA

CDR3 protein: CASVYGSAQETQYF
J gene: TRBJ2-5
V gene: TRBV6-6
clone size: once

CDR3 protein: CASSFQGRDSYEQYF
J gene: TRBJ2-7
V gene: TRBV27
clone size: few

CDR3 protein: CASSRTGGMDNTEAFF
J gene: TRBJ1-1
V gene: TRBV9
clone size: NA

CDR3 protein: CSVESGTAPEKLFF
J gene: TRBJ1-4
V gene: TRBV29-1
clone size: NA

CDR3 protein: CASSKGQARETQYF
J gene: TRBJ2-5
V gene: TRBV28
clone size: NA

CDR3 protein: CASSPGLRRFADTQYF
J gene: TRBJ2-3
V gene: TRBV7-9
clone size: NA

CDR3 protein: CASSPRGRGETQYF
J gene: TRBJ2-5
V gene: TRBV27
clone size: NA

CDR3 protein: CASSQGLADYEQYF
J gene: TRBJ2-7
V gene: TRBV5-4
clone size: once

CDR3 protein: CASSPPPGGGRYGYTF
J gene: TRBJ1-2
V gene: TRBV28
clone size: NA

CDR3 protein: CASSVGGLNQPQHF
J gene: TRBJ1-5
V gene: TRBV9
clone size: NA

CDR3 protein: CASSIQGTDPSYEQYF
J gene: TRBJ2-7
V gene: TRBV5-1
clone size: NA

CDR3 protein: CASSSSTGLGEQYF
J gene: TRBJ2-7
V gene: TRBV7-9
clone size: NA

CDR3 protein: CASSPGTSGRNSYNEQFF
J gene: TRBJ2-1
V gene: TRBV18
clone size: NA

CDR3 protein: CASRRESSYNSPLHF
J gene: TRBJ1-6
V gene: TRBV2
clone size: NA

CDR3 protein: CASSPPRDRGLWGYTF
J gene: TRBJ1-2
V gene: TRBV4-3
clone size: NA

CDR3 protein: CASSLVREETEAFF
J gene: TRBJ1-1
V gene: TRBV5-1
clone size: NA

CDR3 protein: CASSIPGNTEAFF
J gene: TRBJ1-1
V gene: TRBV28
clone size: NA

CDR3 protein: CASSPSTGLETGELFF
J gene: TRBJ2-2
V gene: TRBV7-3
clone size: NA

CDR3 protein: CASSPGPQETQYF
J gene: TRBJ2-5
V gene: TRBV11-2
clone size: NA

CDR3 protein: CASSLIDNTDTQYF
J gene: TRBJ2-3
V gene: TRBV5-6
clone size: NA

CDR3 protein: CASSYPRDRGTDTQYF
J gene: TRBJ2-3
V gene: TRBV5-1
clone size: NA